Listed below are T cell receptor beta chains from one sample, sequenced in a study of cytomegalovirus exposure and HLA in healthy donors. The method was immunoSEQ multiplex PCR; TCRdb's version includes in-frame clones alone and lacks a portion of them. The table records tens of thousands of clones, around 94% of them present only once. Sequenced: PBMCs. All receptors come from a woman aged 18-29 years in good health and CMV-seropositive. The CDR3 runs from the conserved cysteine through the conserved F or W. D genes are given only for firm matches. The size field is filled for only some rows; it gives once, few, many or a size class.

- TRBJ1-6 TRBV5-1 - CASSLQQAYNSPLHF TGCGCCAGCAGCTTGCAACAGGCGTATAATTCACCCCTCCACTTT
- TRBJ2-7 TRBV6-6 TRBD1 CASSYDRGSSYEQYF TGTGCCAGCAGTTACGACAGGGGGAGCTCCTACGAGCAGTACTTC
once TRBJ2-7 TRBV28 TRBD2 CASSAPGGYEQYF TGTGCCAGCAGTGCCCCGGGGGGATACGAGCAGTACTTC
- TRBJ1-1 TRBV28 - CASSVGALKAFF TGTGCCAGCAGTGTAGGGGCGCTTAAAGCTTTCTTT
- TRBJ1-4 TRBV6-1 - CASSEAPGVGEKLFF TGTGCCAGCAGTGAAGCTCCAGGGGTTGGGGAAAAACTGTTTTTT
- TRBJ1-6 TRBV7-9 - CASSSLGGGSYNSPLHF TGTGCCAGCAGCTCCCTTGGGGGGGGATCCTATAATTCACCCCTCCACTTT
- TRBJ2-1 TRBV4-2 TRBD1 CASSQEPGTGNNEQFF TGTGCCAGCAGCCAAGAACCCGGGACAGGGAACAATGAGCAGTTCTTC
once TRBJ2-7 TRBV4-1 TRBD2 CASSQRAGVEQYF TGCGCCAGCAGCCAACGAGCGGGAGTCGAGCAGTACTTC
- TRBJ2-1 TRBV28 - CASSFMPSSLIHNEQFF TGTGCCAGCAGTTTTATGCCTAGCAGTTTAATCCACAATGAGCAGTTCTTC
- TRBJ1-1 TRBV27 - CASSLLREMNTEAFF TGTGCCAGCAGTTTATTGCGGGAAATGAACACTGAAGCTTTCTTT
- TRBJ1-1 TRBV15 TRBD1 CATSRDRGPTEAFF TGTGCCACCAGCAGGGACAGGGGGCCCACTGAAGCTTTCTTT
- TRBJ2-3 TRBV6-1 - CASSGRGKDTQYF TGTGCCAGCAGTGGGAGGGGAAAAGATACGCAGTATTTT
- TRBJ1-1 TRBV29-1 TRBD1 CSVETGGEAEAFF TGCAGCGTCGAAACAGGGGGAGAAGCTGAAGCTTTCTTT
- TRBJ1-2 TRBV29-1 - CSVETGDYGYTF TGCAGCGTTGAAACGGGAGATTATGGCTACACCTTC
- TRBJ1-1 TRBV28 TRBD1 CASSSDRGTEAFF TGTGCCAGCAGTTCCGACAGGGGGACTGAAGCTTTCTTT
- TRBJ2-7 TRBV6-5 - CASSLVGLNSYEQYF TGTGCCAGCAGTTTGGTCGGTTTGAACTCCTACGAGCAGTACTTC
- TRBJ2-2 TRBV4-2 TRBD2 CASSAQAGGSNTGELFF TGTGCCAGCAGCGCCCAAGCGGGAGGGTCGAACACCGGGGAGCTGTTTTTT
- TRBJ1-2 TRBV19 TRBD1 CASRNPGQPANYGYTF TGTGCCAGTAGGAACCCGGGACAGCCAGCTAACTATGGCTACACCTTC
few TRBJ2-1 TRBV7-2 - CASTPGLAPYNEQFF TGTGCCAGCACCCCCGGGCTAGCGCCCTACAATGAGCAGTTCTTC
- TRBJ2-7 TRBV2 TRBD2 CASRTSGVYEQYF TGTGCCAGCAGGACTAGCGGGGTGTACGAGCAGTACTTC
- TRBJ2-2 TRBV4-1 TRBD2 CASSLRPGLAGPGELFF TGCGCCAGCAGCCTCCGACCGGGACTAGCGGGACCCGGGGAGCTGTTTTTT
- TRBJ1-4 TRBV11-2 TRBD1 CASSFNSGTGNEKLFF TGTGCCAGCAGCTTCAATTCCGGGACAGGAAATGAAAAACTGTTTTTT
- TRBJ1-2 TRBV9 TRBD1 CASSVELTGKYGYTF TGTGCCAGCAGCGTAGAACTGACAGGGAAGTATGGCTACACCTTC
- TRBJ2-2 TRBV4-2 TRBD2 CASSQVLRLAGDLVGELFF TGTGCCAGCAGCCAAGTTTTGAGACTAGCGGGGGATTTGGTCGGGGAGCTGTTTTTT
- TRBJ1-2 TRBV19 TRBD1 CASRRQGTAYGYTF TGTGCCAGTCGCCGACAGGGTACGGCCTATGGCTACACCTTC
- TRBJ2-1 TRBV6-6 TRBD2 CASGPLAGVYNEQFF TGTGCCAGCGGGCCCTTAGCGGGGGTTTACAATGAGCAGTTCTTC
- TRBJ1-2 TRBV14 TRBD1 CASSQTGTYGYTF TGTGCCAGCAGCCAGACAGGGACCTATGGCTACACCTTC
- TRBJ1-1 TRBV7-8 TRBD1 CASRAGGYMNTEAFF TGTGCCAGCAGAGCAGGGGGCTACATGAACACTGAAGCTTTCTTT
- TRBJ1-5 TRBV27 - CASSLSLQPQHF TGTGCCAGCAGTTTAAGCCTCCAGCCCCAGCATTTT
- TRBJ1-5 TRBV28 - CASSPRREEQPQHF TGTGCCAGCAGCCCCCGAAGAGAGGAGCAGCCCCAGCATTTT
- TRBJ2-5 TRBV5-1 - CASSLGGVSKTQYF TGCGCCAGCAGCTTGGGCGGAGTTTCGAAGACCCAGTACTTC
- TRBJ1-1 TRBV7-3 TRBD1 CASSSSTGFSTEAFF TGTGCCAGCAGCTCGTCGACAGGGTTTAGCACTGAAGCTTTCTTT
- TRBJ1-6 TRBV27 - CASSLARVYNSPLHF TGTGCCAGCAGTTTAGCCAGGGTTTATAATTCACCCCTCCACTTT
- TRBJ1-1 TRBV25-1 - CASSDTGNEAFF TGTGCCAGCAGTGATACAGGGAACGAAGCTTTCTTT
- TRBJ1-5 TRBV28 - CASSLSRQVNQPQHF TGTGCCAGCAGTTTATCCAGACAGGTGAATCAGCCCCAGCATTTT
- TRBJ2-7 TRBV4-3 TRBD2 CASSQRRMSGREGEQYF TGCGCCAGCAGCCAACGAAGGATGTCCGGGAGGGAGGGCGAGCAGTACTTC
- TRBJ2-3 TRBV29-1 - CSVLQRRTDTQYF TGCAGCGTCTTGCAGCGACGGACAGATACGCAGTATTTT